This is a list of T cell receptor beta chains from one sample in a study of cytomegalovirus exposure and HLA in healthy donors. Assay: immunoSEQ multiplex PCR; the TCRdb copy retains only in-frame clones and omits some. The sample has more than 100,000 clones, roughly 83% seen once. The sample taken for sequencing was PBMCs. The receptors stem from a man in his forties in good health and CMV-seronegative. CDR3s include the opening cysteine and the closing phenylalanine or tryptophan. Fields, in order: V gene, clone size, J gene, D gene, CDR3 protein, CDR3 DNA. A D gene is named only where the DNA matches it firmly. Clone size is not always given. Where it is, it says once, few, many or a class for expanded clones.

V: TRBV5-1
size: .
J: TRBJ1-1
D: TRBD1
CDR3: CASSYDRGMNTEAFF
DNA: TGCGCCAGCAGTTATGACAGGGGGATGAACACTGAAGCTTTCTTT

V: TRBV7-2
size: few
J: TRBJ1-4
D: .
CDR3: CASSLAVGPNEKLFF
DNA: TGTGCCAGCAGCTTAGCGGTTGGGCCTAATGAAAAACTGTTTTTT

V: TRBV7-9
size: .
J: TRBJ2-7
D: TRBD2
CDR3: CASSDRKGTSPTYEQYF
DNA: TGTGCCAGCAGCGACAGAAAGGGGACTAGCCCGACCTACGAGCAGTACTTC

V: TRBV6-4
size: few
J: TRBJ2-2
D: .
CDR3: CASSDSGRANTGELFF
DNA: TGTGCCAGCAGTGACTCAGGCAGGGCGAACACCGGGGAGCTGTTTTTT

V: TRBV7-8
size: .
J: TRBJ2-7
D: TRBD2
CDR3: CASSLASGGAYEQYF
DNA: TGTGCCAGCAGCTTAGCTAGCGGGGGGGCCTACGAGCAGTACTTC

V: TRBV19
size: .
J: TRBJ2-3
D: .
CDR3: CASKARETDTQYF
DNA: TGTGCCAGTAAGGCGCGGGAAACAGATACGCAGTATTTT

V: TRBV5-6
size: few
J: TRBJ1-2
D: .
CDR3: CASSLLGAWGGNGYTF
DNA: TGTGCCAGCAGCTTGTTAGGAGCGTGGGGGGGGAATGGCTACACCTTC

V: TRBV4-1
size: .
J: TRBJ1-2
D: .
CDR3: CASSQEVLDNGGYTF
DNA: TGCGCCAGCAGCCAAGAGGTATTGGACAACGGCGGCTACACCTTC

V: TRBV12-5
size: few
J: TRBJ2-1
D: .
CDR3: CASGLSRDPRFF
DNA: TGTGCTAGTGGTTTGTCACGGGATCCCCGGTTCTTC

V: TRBV9
size: .
J: TRBJ2-3
D: TRBD2
CDR3: CASSFGQRETDTQYF
DNA: TGTGCCAGCAGTTTTGGCCAGCGGGAAACAGATACGCAGTATTTT

V: TRBV4-3
size: .
J: TRBJ2-1
D: .
CDR3: CASSPGRAMGNEQFF
DNA: TGCGCCAGCAGCCCGGGGAGAGCTATGGGCAATGAGCAGTTCTTC

V: TRBV7-3
size: few
J: TRBJ2-5
D: .
CDR3: CASSRYQETQYF
DNA: TGTGCCAGCAGCCGGTACCAAGAGACCCAGTACTTC

V: TRBV14
size: .
J: TRBJ2-7
D: TRBD1
CDR3: CASSRGQGAAQYF
DNA: TGTGCCAGCAGCCGAGGACAGGGGGCGGCGCAGTACTTC

V: TRBV7-3
size: .
J: TRBJ2-7
D: .
CDR3: CASSLNRDSTSYEQYF
DNA: TGTGCCAGCAGCTTAAACCGGGACTCAACCTCCTACGAGCAGTACTTC

V: TRBV23-1
size: .
J: TRBJ2-7
D: .
CDR3: CASSQSRQVLSYEQYF
DNA: TGCGCCAGCAGTCAATCTCGCCAGGTGCTCTCCTACGAGCAGTACTTC

V: TRBV6-5
size: few
J: TRBJ2-1
D: .
CDR3: CASSFRENEQFF
DNA: TGTGCCAGCAGTTTCAGGGAAAATGAGCAGTTCTTC

V: TRBV6-1
size: once
J: TRBJ2-3
D: TRBD1
CDR3: CASRMDRGSDTQYF
DNA: TGTGCCAGCAGGATGGACAGGGGGTCAGATACGCAGTATTTT

V: TRBV10-3
size: .
J: TRBJ2-7
D: .
CDR3: CAISDQAVAGRSYEQYF
DNA: TGTGCCATCAGTGATCAGGCGGTTGCGGGCCGTTCCTACGAGCAGTACTTC

V: TRBV9
size: once
J: TRBJ2-1
D: .
CDR3: CASSVAPLYNEQFF
DNA: TGTGCCAGCAGCGTAGCTCCTCTGTACAATGAGCAGTTCTTC

V: TRBV4-2
size: .
J: TRBJ2-7
D: TRBD2
CDR3: CASSLSGSLNEQYF
DNA: TGTGCCAGCAGTCTTAGCGGGTCCCTCAACGAGCAGTACTTC

V: TRBV7-2
size: .
J: TRBJ2-7
D: TRBD1
CDR3: CASSFGTGYHEQYF
DNA: TGTGCCAGCAGCTTCGGGACAGGGTACCACGAGCAGTACTTC

V: TRBV27
size: .
J: TRBJ1-2
D: TRBD1
CDR3: CASSSRDRTYGYTF
DNA: TGTGCCAGCAGTTCCCGGGACAGAACCTATGGCTACACCTTC

V: TRBV4-3
size: .
J: TRBJ2-7
D: TRBD1
CDR3: CASSPGQGLYEQYF
DNA: TGCGCCAGCAGCCCGGGACAGGGGCTGTACGAGCAGTACTTC

V: TRBV27
size: .
J: TRBJ2-7
D: TRBD1
CDR3: CASSPGPGTGGYEQYF
DNA: TGTGCCAGCAGTCCGGGCCCCGGGACAGGGGGCTACGAGCAGTACTTC

V: TRBV5-4
size: .
J: TRBJ1-2
D: .
CDR3: CASSPGPVNYGYTF
DNA: TGTGCCAGCAGTCCGGGTCCGGTTAACTATGGCTACACCTTC

V: TRBV5-1
size: .
J: TRBJ1-5
D: .
CDR3: CASSVDTRYQPQHF
DNA: TGCGCCAGCAGCGTGGACACCCGTTATCAGCCCCAGCATTTT

V: TRBV19
size: .
J: TRBJ2-7
D: .
CDR3: CASSIFLRTSSYEQYF
DNA: TGTGCCAGTAGTATATTCCTGCGAACGAGCTCCTACGAGCAGTACTTC

V: TRBV7-3
size: .
J: TRBJ2-1
D: .
CDR3: CASSAGGDEQFF
DNA: TGTGCCAGCAGCGCCGGAGGTGATGAGCAGTTCTTC

V: TRBV7-8
size: .
J: TRBJ1-5
D: TRBD1
CDR3: CASSTRTGESNQPQHF
DNA: TGTGCCAGCAGCACGCGGACAGGGGAGAGCAATCAGCCCCAGCATTTT

V: TRBV28
size: .
J: TRBJ2-2
D: .
CDR3: CASSPQNTGELFF
DNA: TGTGCCAGCAGTCCCCAGAACACCGGGGAGCTGTTTTTT

V: TRBV7-9
size: .
J: TRBJ2-1
D: TRBD2
CDR3: CSSSTLAETYNEQFF
DNA: TGTTCCAGCAGCACTCTAGCGGAGACCTACAATGAGCAGTTCTTC

V: TRBV19
size: .
J: TRBJ2-1
D: TRBD2
CDR3: CASRTSGRSNEQFF
DNA: TGTGCCAGCCGGACGAGCGGGAGATCCAATGAGCAGTTCTTC

V: TRBV7-9
size: .
J: TRBJ2-7
D: TRBD1
CDR3: CASSQGTVPYEQYF
DNA: TGTGCCAGCAGCCAAGGGACAGTTCCCTACGAGCAGTACTTC

V: TRBV19
size: .
J: TRBJ2-3
D: .
CDR3: CASSMRLGIPRDTGLLDTQYF
DNA: TGTGCCAGTAGTATGAGGTTGGGAATCCCCCGGGACACCGGATTGTTAGATACGCAGTATTTT

V: TRBV18
size: .
J: TRBJ1-3
D: .
CDR3: CASSPLMDSGSGNTIYF
DNA: TGTGCCAGCTCACCGCTCATGGACAGTGGCTCTGGAAACACCATATATTTT

V: TRBV11-1
size: .
J: TRBJ1-2
D: .
CDR3: CASSLGYGNGYGYTF
DNA: TGTGCCAGCAGCTTAGGCTACGGAAACGGGTATGGCTACACCTTC

V: TRBV27
size: few
J: TRBJ2-7
D: TRBD1
CDR3: CASSTFLGTVGEQYF
DNA: TGTGCCAGCAGTACCTTCTTAGGGACAGTCGGCGAGCAGTACTTC

V: TRBV9
size: few
J: TRBJ2-1
D: TRBD2
CDR3: CASSVVAGGGNEQFF
DNA: TGTGCCAGCAGCGTAGTAGCGGGAGGGGGCAATGAGCAGTTCTTC

V: TRBV27
size: .
J: TRBJ2-7
D: TRBD2
CDR3: CASKASGGLSTPYEQYF
DNA: TGTGCCAGCAAGGCTAGCGGGGGGCTTTCCACCCCTTACGAGCAGTACTTC

V: TRBV7-2
size: .
J: TRBJ2-3
D: .
CDR3: CASSRGGGDTQYF
DNA: TGTGCCAGCAGTAGGGGGGGTGGGGATACGCAGTATTTT

V: TRBV25-1
size: .
J: TRBJ2-7
D: .
CDR3: CASSDLQSYEQYF
DNA: TGTGCCAGCAGTGACTTACAGAGCTACGAGCAGTACTTC

V: TRBV15
size: .
J: TRBJ2-5
D: TRBD1
CDR3: CATSRDWPTGQGETQYF
DNA: TGTGCCACCAGCAGAGATTGGCCCACGGGACAGGGAGAGACCCAGTACTTC

V: TRBV5-1
size: few
J: TRBJ2-3
D: TRBD1
CDR3: CASSLAGDRRGDTQYF
DNA: TGCGCCAGCAGCTTGGCCGGGGACAGGAGGGGAGATACGCAGTATTTT

V: TRBV6-5
size: .
J: TRBJ2-1
D: .
CDR3: CASSPVQGSEQFF
DNA: TGTGCCAGCAGCCCCGTCCAGGGGTCGGAGCAGTTCTTC